The 32 T cell receptor beta chains below were found in one sample sequenced in a study of early T cells in non-severe SARS-CoV-2 infection. Using its own MiXCR run on the 5' RACE reads, TCRdb lists one record per CDR3 protein. The sample comprises roughly 63,000 distinct CDR3 sequences, roughly 12% of which are singletons, and about 4% rests with the top ten. Material: whole blood. The receptor source for this set is an adult who was a healthcare worker with PCR-confirmed SARS-CoV-2 infection or an uninfected control (not recorded which).

The genes are TRBV12-3 or TRBV12-4 and TRBJ2-2, with D maybe TRBD2 (5 bases). This CDR3 has 15 amino acids. V dropped 3 bases and J dropped 4 bases, with 12 bases sitting between them. In DNA form, the CDR3 reads TGTGCCAGCAGTTTTAATGCGGGTACCACCGGGGAGCTGTTTTTT. Protein: CASSFNAGTTGELFF.

This clonotype was counted ten times or more. The chain carries TRBV6-1 and TRBJ2-2; TRBD2 agrees at 10 bases. The CDR3 is made up of 15 amino acids. V trimming: 2 bases; J trimming: 3 bases; junction bases outside the gene matches: 0. Germline CDR1 and CDR2: MNHNS and SASEGT. CDR3 nucleotides: TGTGCCAGCAGTGAACTAGCGGGAGACACCGGGGAGCTGTTTTTT. This translates into CASSELAGDTGELFF.

V is TRBV9 and J is TRBJ2-3; 9 bases fit TRBD1. Germline values: CDR1 SGDLS, CDR2 YYNGEE. The CDR3 is 16 amino acids. The J segment lost 2 bases and the V segment lost 0 bases, leaving 4 bases of the junction unmatched. In nucleotides, the CDR3 is TGTGCCAGCAGCGTAGACGGGACAGGGTCCACAGATACGCAGTATTTT. It encodes CASSVDGTGSTDTQYF. The entire variable domain, with the rest obtained from reference TRBV9 and TRBJ2-3, is as follows: DSGVTQTPKHLITATGQRVTLRCSPRSGDLSVYWYQQSLDQGLQFLIQYYNGEERAKGNILERFSAQQFPDLHSELNLSSLELGDSALYFCASSVDGTGSTDTQYFGPGTRLTVL.

This clonotype was seen a few times. The chain is built from TRBV4-1 and TRBJ2-2, with 9 nucleotides matching TRBD2. Germline CDR1 MGHRA, CDR2 YSYEKL. V was pared by 3 bases and J by 6 bases, with 5 bases of the junction left unmatched. The CDR3 runs 15 residues. Written as DNA, the CDR3 is TGCGCCAGCAGCCAGGCGGGAGGGCTGGCCGGGGAGCTGTTTTTT. This codes for CASSQAGGLAGELFF.

The chain couples TRBV20-1 to TRBJ2-7; TRBD1 matches 8 bases. CDR3 size: 15 residues. Germline-derived CDR1 and CDR2 are DFQATT and SNEGSKA (reference sequence). The V gene end was trimmed by 4 bases and the J gene end by 2 bases; junction bases not matched to a gene: 10. For the CDR3, the DNA is TGCAGTGCTAAACACCAGGGGGCGTTCACCTACGAGCAGTACTTC. Residues: CSAKHQGAFTYEQYF.

As for this clonotype: A much bigger clone sits one base away, suggesting this may be a read error. The chain employs TRBV20-1 and TRBJ2-3; TRBD2 agrees at 8 bases. Germline CDR1 DFQATT, CDR2 SNEGSKA (reference sequence). The CDR3 covers 16 residues. CDR3 bases: TGCAGTGCTAGAGACTTACGGGAGGGTATGACAGATATGCAGTATTTT. It specifies CSARDLREGMTDMQYF.

At least ten counts were recorded for this clonotype. The chain is built from TRBV27 and TRBJ1-1; D is ambiguous. The CDR3 runs 15 residues. Germline loops: CDR1 MNHEY, CDR2 SMNVEV (reference sequence). V shed 4 bases and J shed 5 bases, with 17 bases lying between them. Written as DNA, the CDR3 is TGTGCCAGCAGTTCCGCCCTCACGGGAGGGACTGAAGCTTTCTTT. Amino acid sequence: CASSSALTGGTEAFF.

This clonotype has ten or more counts. Here the CDR3 omits its conserved ending phenylalanine or tryptophan, so a read error is the likely source. The chain employs TRBV29-1 and TRBJ2-7; 7 nucleotides line up with TRBD2. This CDR3 contains 14 residues. Germline assignment: CDR1 SQVTM and CDR2 ANQGSEA. V dropped 4 bases and J dropped 4; count of bases not matched to a gene: 10. The CDR3 sequence: CSVVGVAGAYEQYL. Here the CDR3 DNA reads TGCAGCGTTGTGGGAGTCGCGGGAGCTTACGAGCAGTACCTC.

This clonotype was picked up a small number of times. The chain recombines TRBV11-1 with TRBJ2-1; 10 bases are shared with TRBD2. V lost 4 bases, J lost 6 bases, and 6 bases stayed unmatched. The CDR3 consists of 15 residues. Germline CDR1 is SGHAT and CDR2 is FQDESV (reference sequence). CDR3 DNA sequence: TGTGCCAGCAGCTCTCCCACTAGCGGGGCCAATGAGCAGTTCTTC. It encodes CASSSPTSGANEQFF.

This clonotype was seen repeatedly, ten times or more. The V call is TRBV7-9, the J call TRBJ2-5; the match to TRBD2 covers 9 bases. The CDR3 loop spans 15 amino acids. Per the germline V gene, CDR1 is SEHNR and CDR2 is FQNEAQ (reference sequence). Unmatched junction bases numbered 12, after V lost 8 bases and J lost 5 bases. The CDR3 reads CASWRGRAPYETQYF. The DNA of the CDR3 is TGTGCCAGCTGGCGCGGGAGGGCCCCCTATGAGACCCAGTACTTC.

This clonotype came up many times. The rearrangement uses TRBV4-2 and TRBJ1-2, with D perhaps matching TRBD1 (5 bases). The germline V and J ends were trimmed by 4 bases and 5 bases, with 14 bases remaining between them. The germline CDR1 and CDR2 sequences are LGHNA and YNFKEQ. The CDR3 has 14 residues. DNA for the CDR3: TGTGCCAGCAGCCTCAGAGGGACCTCTTATGGCTACACCTTC. Amino acids: CASSLRGTSYGYTF.

This clonotype has at least ten counts. V and J are TRBV6-5 and TRBJ1-2; 7 nucleotides agree with TRBD1. J lost 6 bases, V lost 4 bases, and 5 bases had no gene match. The germline CDR1 and CDR2 sequences are MNHEY and SVGAGI. This CDR3 spans 13 amino acids. The DNA for the CDR3 is TGTGCCAGCAGTTCCTCCAGGGGGAATGGCTACACCTTC. Its protein is CASSSSRGNGYTF.

The chain uses TRBV7-9 and TRBJ2-1; D unclear. V lost 2 bases and J 7 bases, leaving 9 bases between the germline ends. Germline CDR1 reads SEHNR; CDR2 reads FQNEAQ (reference sequence). The CDR3 loop spans 13 amino acids. CDR3 amino acids: CASSLLGINEQFF. CDR3 nucleotides: TGTGCCAGCAGCTTATTAGGTATTAATGAGCAGTTCTTC.

This clonotype was counted many times. The genes are TRBV12-3 or TRBV12-4 and TRBJ1-5; no definite D call. Between the trimmed V and J ends, which lost 0 bases and 7 bases, there was a span of 4 bases. This CDR3 is 12 amino acids long. Here the CDR3 DNA reads TGTGCCAGCAGTTTAGCGCTCCAGCCCCAGCATTTT. Translated, it gives CASSLALQPQHF.

The chain uses TRBV5-1 and TRBJ1-1; TRBD1 might be the D (5 bases). The CDR3 spans 14 residues. The V gene lost 4 bases and the J gene lost 2 bases, with 12 bases spanning the gap. Germline CDR1 and CDR2: SGHRS and YFSETQ. CDR3 in amino acids: CASSLTVINTEAFF. CDR3 DNA: TGCGCCAGCAGCCTGACAGTTATTAACACTGAAGCTTTCTTT. Full variable domain (remainder filled in from reference TRBV5-1 and TRBJ1-1): KAGVTQTPRYLIKTRGQQVTLSCSPISGHRSVSWYQQTPGQGLQFLFEYFSETQRNKGNFPGRFSGRQFSNSRSEMNVSTLELGDSALYLCASSLTVINTEAFFGQGTRLTVV.

Judged by abundance, this clonotype is medium-sized. The rearrangement links TRBV20-1 to TRBJ1-1, with 10 bases fitting TRBD1. Germline lookup yields CDR1 DFQATT and CDR2 SNEGSKA (reference sequence). The ends lost 4 bases at V and 7 bases at J; junction bases unmatched: 6. The CDR3 runs 13 residues. The CDR3 region is CSAKGQGEIEAFF. In nucleotides, the CDR3 is TGCAGTGCTAAAGGACAGGGGGAGATTGAAGCTTTCTTT.

This clonotype was observed at least ten times. The chain uses TRBV18 and TRBJ1-4, with 7 bases lining up with TRBD1. There are 14 residues in the CDR3. The trim removed 4 bases at V and 5 bases at J, leaving 4 bases unmatched. Germline V lookup: CDR1 KGHSH, CDR2 LQKENI. Here the CDR3 DNA reads TGTGCCAGCTCACACAGGGGATCCAATGAAAAACTGTTTTTT. As protein: CASSHRGSNEKLFF.

V usage is TRBV20-1 and J usage is TRBJ1-5, with a tentative D call TRBD1 (6 bases). The CDR3 runs to 13 residues. The germline V gene has CDR1 DFQATT and CDR2 SNEGSKA (reference sequence). Trimming cost V 6 bases and J 7 bases, with 16 bases left between them. This CDR3 is CSAGGRDEQPQHF. In DNA form, the CDR3 reads TGCAGTGCCGGGGGCAGGGATGAACAGCCCCAGCATTTT.

In its sample, this clonotype was seen a few times. The chain carries TRBV29-1 and TRBJ2-3; 7 bases are a match to TRBD2. Trimming cost V 4 bases and J 2 bases; bases outside gene matches: 3. CDR1 and CDR2 (germline): SQVTM, ANQGSEA. The CDR3 runs to 13 residues. The CDR3 loop reads CSVAGGNTDTQYF. CDR3 coding DNA: TGCAGCGTTGCGGGGGGAAACACAGATACGCAGTATTTT.

This clonotype was seen a few times. CDR3 sequence: CASSPSAASTDTQYF. CDR3 nucleotide sequence: TGTGCCAGCAGCCCCTCCGCGGCTAGCACAGATACGCAGTATTTT. The genes are TRBV3-1 and TRBJ2-3; no clear D gene. The ends were cut back, 4 bases at V and 0 bases at J, with 11 bases in the middle. This CDR3 region has 15 residues. Germline V CDR1 and CDR2: LGHDT, YNNKEL (reference sequence).

This clonotype was seen only a few times. The J gene is TRBJ2-1, the V gene TRBV28; TRBD2 agrees at 14 bases. This CDR3 region has 17 residues. Trimming took 5 bases from V and 5 from J; bases not matched to a gene: 8. From germline, CDR1 is MDHEN and CDR2 SYDVKM. CDR3 loop: CASSILRLAGGHNEQFF. DNA of the CDR3: TGTGCCAGCAGTATACTAAGACTAGCGGGAGGGCACAATGAGCAGTTCTTC.

This clonotype was seen more than once but under ten times. The rearrangement links TRBV6-5 to TRBJ1-5; possibly TRBD1 for D (6 bases). Germline CDR1 MNHEY, CDR2 SVGAGI. The CDR3 is made up of 15 amino acids. V was cut by 6 bases and J by 3 bases, with 15 bases left in between. In nucleotides, the CDR3 is TGTGCCAGCAGCTTAAGTGGACAGCACAATCAGCCCCAGCATTTT. The encoded protein is CASSLSGQHNQPQHF.

The table lists this clonotype with many counts. The chain links TRBV20-1 to TRBJ2-4; the match to TRBD1 covers 7 bases. With 0 bases clipped from V and 0 bases from J, the junction kept 8 bases outside the gene matches. Germline V gene lookup returns CDR1 DFQATT and CDR2 SNEGSKA (reference sequence). The CDR3 contains 17 residues. CDR3 coding DNA: TGCAGTGCTAGAGATCATAAGGGGGCCCTAGCCAAAAACATTCAGTACTTC. Encoded protein: CSARDHKGALAKNIQYF.

V is TRBV30 and J is TRBJ2-7; D is undetermined. Germline V gene lookup returns CDR1 GTSNPN and CDR2 SVGIG (reference sequence). With 5 bases removed from V and 0 bases from J, the gap between germline ends came to 11 bases. There are 13 residues in the CDR3. The CDR3 protein is CAWGSTSSYEQYF. CDR3 nucleotide sequence: TGTGCCTGGGGCAGCACGAGCTCCTACGAGCAGTACTTC.

This clonotype was detected only once. The rearrangement links TRBV29-1 to TRBJ1-2; D gene ambiguous. With 6 bases removed from V and 0 bases from J, the gap between germline ends came to 14 bases. This CDR3 region has 14 residues. Per germline, CDR1 SQVTM and CDR2 ANQGSEA. The CDR3 DNA reads as TGCAGCGTGTGGGAGGGCAGTGCTAACTATGGCTACACCTTC. It translates to CSVWEGSANYGYTF.

There are many counts of this clonotype. The gene calls are TRBV20-1 and TRBJ1-2; tentative D call: TRBD1 (6 bases). The CDR3 is 14 amino acids. V was cut by 1 base and J by 7 bases, with 16 bases left in between. Germline CDR1 reads DFQATT; CDR2 reads SNEGSKA (reference sequence). The CDR3 reads CSARVGQPSRGYTF. Here the CDR3 DNA reads TGCAGTGCTAGAGTCGGACAGCCCTCTCGTGGCTACACCTTC.

Ten or more counts support this clonotype. The CDR3: CASTTSGSTDTQYF. CDR3 bases: TGTGCCAGCACTACTAGCGGGAGTACAGATACGCAGTATTTT. The rearrangement joins TRBV6-1 to TRBJ2-3; 11 bases are a match to TRBD2. Unmatched junction bases numbered 3, after V lost 7 bases and J lost 3 bases. Germline V gene sequence: CDR1 MNHNS, CDR2 SASEGT. The CDR3 is 14 residues long.

There are many counts of this clonotype. The CDR3 loop reads CASRANSGANVLTF. The CDR3 nucleotides read TGTGCCAGCCGGGCAAACTCTGGGGCCAACGTCCTGACTTTC. V gene TRBV12-3 or TRBV12-4 combines with J gene TRBJ2-6; no clear D. The CDR3 loop spans 14 amino acids. With 8 bases removed from V and 0 bases from J, the gap between germline ends came to 8 bases.

The CDR3 region is CASRSIPGREAHLQETQYF. As DNA, the CDR3 is TGTGCAAGTCGCTCCATCCCGGGGCGGGAGGCCCATCTACAAGAGACCCAGTACTTC. J is TRBJ2-5 and V is TRBV12-2; the table gives TRBD2 as D, unverified against the DNA. TRBV12-2 represents a pseudogene. The CDR3 length is 19 residues.

There are many counts of this clonotype. The rearrangement links TRBV28 to TRBJ2-5; 9 bases agree with TRBD1. CDR1 MDHEN and CDR2 SYDVKM come from the germline V gene. This CDR3 comprises 12 residues. This CDR3 is CAPRDREETQYF. Written as DNA, the CDR3 is TGTGCTCCCCGGGACAGGGAAGAGACCCAGTACTTC.

This clonotype was seen ten or more times. This chain links TRBV20-1 with TRBJ2-5; 14 bases are a match to TRBD2. Germline V gene data show CDR1 as DFQATT and CDR2 as SNEGSKA (reference sequence). The CDR3 covers 19 residues. V was clipped by 0 bases and J by 5 bases; unmatched bases: 14. This chain's CDR3 is CSARDRGSLGLAGAETQYF. CDR3 in DNA: TGCAGTGCTAGAGATCGAGGCAGTCTGGGACTAGCGGGAGCGGAGACCCAGTACTTC.

This clonotype appeared many times. The rearrangement uses TRBV29-1 and TRBJ2-1; 10 bases match TRBD2. CDR1 SQVTM and CDR2 ANQGSEA come from the germline V gene. Germline trimming cut 6 bases from V and 5 bases from J; bases unmatched to any gene: 7. The CDR3 extends over 14 amino acids. The CDR3 loop is CSVQRTSGDNEQFF. The CDR3 region has the DNA TGCAGCGTCCAACGGACTAGCGGCGACAATGAGCAGTTCTTC.